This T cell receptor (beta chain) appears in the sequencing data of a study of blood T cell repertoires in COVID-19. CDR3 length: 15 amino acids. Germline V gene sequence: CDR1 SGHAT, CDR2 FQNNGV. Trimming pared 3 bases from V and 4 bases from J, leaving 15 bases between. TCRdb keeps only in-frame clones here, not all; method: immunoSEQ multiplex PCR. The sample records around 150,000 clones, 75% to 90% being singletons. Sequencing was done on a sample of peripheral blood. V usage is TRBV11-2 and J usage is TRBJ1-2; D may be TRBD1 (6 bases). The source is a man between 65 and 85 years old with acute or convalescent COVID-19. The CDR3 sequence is CASSLIEGHGYGYTF. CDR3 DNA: TGTGCCAGCAGCTTGATCGAGGGACACGGCTATGGCTACACCTTC.